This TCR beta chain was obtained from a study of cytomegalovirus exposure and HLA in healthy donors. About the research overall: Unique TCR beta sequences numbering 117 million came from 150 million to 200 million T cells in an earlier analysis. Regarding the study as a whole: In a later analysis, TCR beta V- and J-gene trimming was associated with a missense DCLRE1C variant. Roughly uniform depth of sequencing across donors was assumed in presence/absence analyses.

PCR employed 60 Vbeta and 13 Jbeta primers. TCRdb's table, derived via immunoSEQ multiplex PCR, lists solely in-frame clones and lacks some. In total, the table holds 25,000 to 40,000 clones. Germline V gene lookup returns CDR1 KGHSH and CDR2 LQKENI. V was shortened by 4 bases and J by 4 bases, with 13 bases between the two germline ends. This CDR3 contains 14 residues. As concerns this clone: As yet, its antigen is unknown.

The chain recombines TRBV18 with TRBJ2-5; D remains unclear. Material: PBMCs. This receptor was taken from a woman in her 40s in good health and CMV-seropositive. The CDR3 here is CASSLAALLETQYF. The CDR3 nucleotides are TGTGCCAGCTCACTAGCTGCGCTGTTAGAGACCCAGTACTTC.